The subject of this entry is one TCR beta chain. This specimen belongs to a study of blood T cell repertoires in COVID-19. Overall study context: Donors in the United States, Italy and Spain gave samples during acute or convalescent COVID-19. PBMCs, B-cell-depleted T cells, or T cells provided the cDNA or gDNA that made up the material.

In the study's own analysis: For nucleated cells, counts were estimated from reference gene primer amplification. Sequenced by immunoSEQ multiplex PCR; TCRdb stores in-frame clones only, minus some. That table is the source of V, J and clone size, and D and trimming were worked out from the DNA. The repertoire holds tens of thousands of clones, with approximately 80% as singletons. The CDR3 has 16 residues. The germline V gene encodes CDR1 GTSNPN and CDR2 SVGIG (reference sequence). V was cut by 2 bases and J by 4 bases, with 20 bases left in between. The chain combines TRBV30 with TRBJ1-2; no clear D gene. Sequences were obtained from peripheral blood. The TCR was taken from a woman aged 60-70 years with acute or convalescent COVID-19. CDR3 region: CAWSLSGLALRYGYTF. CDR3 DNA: TGTGCCTGGAGTTTATCCGGACTAGCCCTACGCTATGGCTACACCTTC.